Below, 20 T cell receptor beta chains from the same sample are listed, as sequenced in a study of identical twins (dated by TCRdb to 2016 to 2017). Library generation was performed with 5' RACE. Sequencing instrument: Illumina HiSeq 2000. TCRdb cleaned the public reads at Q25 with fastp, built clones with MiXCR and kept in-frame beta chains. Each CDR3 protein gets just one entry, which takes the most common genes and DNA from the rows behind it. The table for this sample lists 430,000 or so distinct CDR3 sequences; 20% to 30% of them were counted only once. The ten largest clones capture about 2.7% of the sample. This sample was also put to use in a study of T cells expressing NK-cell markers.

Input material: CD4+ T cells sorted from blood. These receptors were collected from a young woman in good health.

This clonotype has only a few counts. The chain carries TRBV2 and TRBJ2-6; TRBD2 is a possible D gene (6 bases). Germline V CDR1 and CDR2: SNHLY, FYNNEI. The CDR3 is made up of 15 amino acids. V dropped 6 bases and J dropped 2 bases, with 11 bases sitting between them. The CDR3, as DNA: TGTGCCAGCAGCGGTCGGGGGACTGGGGCCAACGTCCTGACTTTC. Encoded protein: CASSGRGTGANVLTF.

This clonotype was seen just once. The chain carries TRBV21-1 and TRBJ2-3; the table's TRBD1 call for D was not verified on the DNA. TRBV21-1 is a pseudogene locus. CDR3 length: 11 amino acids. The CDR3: CASRGRVSQYF. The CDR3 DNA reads TGTGCCAGCAGGGGACGGGTCTCTCAGTATTTT.

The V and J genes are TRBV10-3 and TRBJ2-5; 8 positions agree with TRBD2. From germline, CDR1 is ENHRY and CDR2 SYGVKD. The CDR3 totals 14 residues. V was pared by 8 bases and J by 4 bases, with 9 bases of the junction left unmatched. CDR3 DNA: TGTGCCATCGGTTTTGCGGGAGGAAGAGAGACCCAGTACTTC. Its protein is CAIGFAGGRETQYF.

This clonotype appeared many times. The CDR3 DNA follows: TGTGCCAGCAGTTACGATCCTAACAATGAGCAGTTCTTC. Translation gives CASSYDPNNEQFF. The rearrangement uses TRBV6-6 and TRBJ2-1; no definite D call. The V end was cut by 2 bases, the J end by 5 bases, with 7 bases between. This CDR3 spans 13 amino acids. CDR1 and CDR2 from the germline V gene are MNHNY and SVGAGI (reference sequence).

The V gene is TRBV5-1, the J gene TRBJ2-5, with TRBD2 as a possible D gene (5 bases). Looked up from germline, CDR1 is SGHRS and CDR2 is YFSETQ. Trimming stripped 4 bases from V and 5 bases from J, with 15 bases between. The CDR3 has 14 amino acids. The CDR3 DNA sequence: TGCGCCAGCAGCCTAGCCCGCCAGCTGGAGACCCAGTACTTC. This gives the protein CASSLARQLETQYF.

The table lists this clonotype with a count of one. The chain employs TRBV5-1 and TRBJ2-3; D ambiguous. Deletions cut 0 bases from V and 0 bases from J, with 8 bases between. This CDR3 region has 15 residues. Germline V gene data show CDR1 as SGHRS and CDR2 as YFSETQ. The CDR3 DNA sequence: TGCGCCAGCAGCTTGGAGGGCGCGAGCACAGATACGCAGTATTTT. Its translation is CASSLEGASTDTQYF. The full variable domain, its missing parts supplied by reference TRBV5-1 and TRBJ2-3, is KAGVTQTPRYLIKTRGQQVTLSCSPISGHRSVSWYQQTPGQGLQFLFEYFSETQRNKGNFPGRFSGRQFSNSRSEMNVSTLELGDSALYLCASSLEGASTDTQYFGPGTRLTVL.

The CDR3 DNA follows: TGTGCCAGCAGCCAAGGACACAATGAGCAGTTCTTC. Translation: CASSQGHNEQFF. This rearrangement joins TRBV3-1 to TRBJ2-1; no definite D call. There are 12 residues in the CDR3. CDR1 and CDR2 from the germline V gene are LGHDT and YNNKEL (reference sequence). The V end was cut by 1 base, the J end by 5 bases, with 3 bases between.

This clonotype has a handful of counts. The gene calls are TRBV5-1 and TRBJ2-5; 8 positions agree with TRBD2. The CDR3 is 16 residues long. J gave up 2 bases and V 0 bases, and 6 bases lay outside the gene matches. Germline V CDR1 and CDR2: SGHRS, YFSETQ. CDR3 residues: CASSLEGSGAQETQYF. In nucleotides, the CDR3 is TGCGCCAGCAGCTTGGAAGGTAGCGGGGCGCAAGAGACCCAGTACTTC.

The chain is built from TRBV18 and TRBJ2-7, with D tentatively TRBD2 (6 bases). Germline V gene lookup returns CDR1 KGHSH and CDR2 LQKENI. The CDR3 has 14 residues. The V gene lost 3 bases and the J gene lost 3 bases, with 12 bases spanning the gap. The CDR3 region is CASSPGDGGYEQYF. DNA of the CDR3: TGTGCCAGCTCACCTGGGGACGGGGGCTACGAGCAGTACTTC.

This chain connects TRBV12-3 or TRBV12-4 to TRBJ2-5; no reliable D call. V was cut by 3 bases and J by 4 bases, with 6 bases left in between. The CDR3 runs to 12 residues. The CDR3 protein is CASSFYTETQYF. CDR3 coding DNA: TGTGCCAGCAGTTTCTATACAGAGACCCAGTACTTC.

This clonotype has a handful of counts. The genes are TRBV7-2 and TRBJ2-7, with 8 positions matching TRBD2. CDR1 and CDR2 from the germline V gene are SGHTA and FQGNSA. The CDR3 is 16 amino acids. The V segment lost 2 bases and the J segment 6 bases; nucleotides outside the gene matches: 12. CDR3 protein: CASSLRVLAGPLEQYF. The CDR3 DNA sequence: TGTGCCAGCAGCTTAAGAGTCCTAGCGGGCCCCCTCGAGCAGTACTTC.

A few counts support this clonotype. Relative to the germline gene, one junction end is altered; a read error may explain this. CDR3 nucleotides: TGCAGTGCTTGGGGACAGGGGGGCTTC. This gives the protein CSAWGQGGF. V gene TRBV20-1 combines with J gene TRBJ1-2; 11 bases are a match to TRBD1. The CDR3 extends over 9 amino acids. CDR1 and CDR2 (germline): DFQATT, SNEGSKA (reference sequence).

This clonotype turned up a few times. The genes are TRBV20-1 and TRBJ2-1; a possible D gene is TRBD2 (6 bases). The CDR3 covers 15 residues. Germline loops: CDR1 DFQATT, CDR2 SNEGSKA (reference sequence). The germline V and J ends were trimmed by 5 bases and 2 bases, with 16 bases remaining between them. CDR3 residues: CSAPSEAGAYNEQFF. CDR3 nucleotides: TGCAGTGCTCCGTCTGAAGCGGGTGCCTACAATGAGCAGTTCTTC.

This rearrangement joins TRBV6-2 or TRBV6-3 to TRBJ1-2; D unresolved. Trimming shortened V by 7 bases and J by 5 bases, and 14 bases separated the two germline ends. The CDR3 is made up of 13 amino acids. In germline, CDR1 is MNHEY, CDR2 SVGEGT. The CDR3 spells CASTNNLGYGYTF. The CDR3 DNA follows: TGTGCCAGCACAAACAACCTGGGGTATGGCTACACCTTC.

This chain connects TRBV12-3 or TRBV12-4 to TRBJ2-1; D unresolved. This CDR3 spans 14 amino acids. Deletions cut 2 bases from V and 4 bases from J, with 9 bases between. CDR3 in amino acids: CASSLRASYNEQFF. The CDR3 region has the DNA TGTGCCAGCAGTTTACGAGCCTCGTACAATGAGCAGTTCTTC.

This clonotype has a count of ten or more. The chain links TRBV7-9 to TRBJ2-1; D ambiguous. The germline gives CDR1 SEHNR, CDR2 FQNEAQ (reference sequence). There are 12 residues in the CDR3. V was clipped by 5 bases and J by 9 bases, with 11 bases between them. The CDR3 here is CASSPSLSEQFF. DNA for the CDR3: TGTGCCAGCAGCCCCAGTTTATCTGAGCAGTTCTTC.

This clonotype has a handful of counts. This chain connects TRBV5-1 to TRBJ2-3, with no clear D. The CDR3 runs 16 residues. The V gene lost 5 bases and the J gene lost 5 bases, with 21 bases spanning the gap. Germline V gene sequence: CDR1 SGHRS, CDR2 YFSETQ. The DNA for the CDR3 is TGCGCCAGCAGTCCCCCCGGTGTGGGTTTCCAAGATACGCAGTATTTT. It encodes CASSPPGVGFQDTQYF.

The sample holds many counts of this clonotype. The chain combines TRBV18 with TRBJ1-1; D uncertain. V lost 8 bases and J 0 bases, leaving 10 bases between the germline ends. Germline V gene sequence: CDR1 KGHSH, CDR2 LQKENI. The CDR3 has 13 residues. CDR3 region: CASSPTLNTEAFF. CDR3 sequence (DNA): TGTGCCAGCAGCCCTACCCTGAACACTGAAGCTTTCTTT.

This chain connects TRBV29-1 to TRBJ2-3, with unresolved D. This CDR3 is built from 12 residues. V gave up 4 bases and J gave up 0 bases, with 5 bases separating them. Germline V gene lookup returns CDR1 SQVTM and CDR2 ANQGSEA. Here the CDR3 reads CSVVQSTDTQYF. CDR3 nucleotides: TGCAGCGTTGTACAAAGCACAGATACGCAGTATTTT.

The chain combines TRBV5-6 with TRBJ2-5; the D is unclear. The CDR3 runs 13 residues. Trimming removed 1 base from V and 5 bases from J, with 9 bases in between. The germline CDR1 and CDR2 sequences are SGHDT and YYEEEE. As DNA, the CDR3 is TGTGCCAGCAGCTTGATGGGCCCCGAGACCCAGTACTTC. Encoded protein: CASSLMGPETQYF.